This record concerns one T cell receptor beta chain sequence. Its recognized antigen is unknown. No quality values exist for individual bases; no much larger clone is one base distant. Stable hyperthyroidism was defined as no progression to ophthalmopathy within 18 months of follow-up. Patients with hyperthyroidism were aged 18 to 65 years, had been newly diagnosed, and had a disease duration of less than 2 months. Patients with other autoimmune diseases, uncontrolled infections, pregnancy or lactation were excluded. Clinical symptoms, serum thyroxine, TRAb, thyroid ultrasound and orbital computed tomography were used for diagnosis. PBMCs were isolated from approximately 10 ml of fresh peripheral blood by Ficoll-Paque density gradient centrifugation. Total RNA was extracted with Trizol reagent and quality-checked on an Agilent 2100 Bioanalyzer. Clipping removes 2 bases from V and 4 bases from J, with 8 as the unmatched junction base count. The CDR3 contains 16 residues, cysteine and phenylalanine counted. Just the 48-base CDR3 DNA is kept, in frame starting at base 1. CDR1 and CDR2 were assigned from the germline V gene as MDHEN and SYDVKM.

TCR beta CDR3 regions were amplified from RNA transcripts for repertoire sequencing. A first-round RT-PCR used HTBI primers with the Qiagen OneStep RT-PCR kit, followed by a second-round multiplex PCR, size selection and purification. Libraries were sequenced paired-end with 100 bp reads on an Illumina HiSeq2000. As for how the authors treated the data: SOAPnuke was used to process the reads, removing any read that contained adapters or uncalled bases, had a mean Phred below 15, or lacked an exact match to the constant primer or identifier. COPE v1.2.5 was used to merge the high-quality paired reads. Clonotypes were defined as unique nucleotide sequences and were aligned to IMGT TRB V, D and J references using MiTCR v1.1. Only V-J combinations with frequency above 0.0001 were analysed, covering 99% to 99.2% of repertoires. For each V-J combination, a TCR clonal expansion and chaos score was defined as the ratio of F50 clonal expansion to chaos observed in the TCRdist matrix. Welch's t-statistics and random forest were used to narrow the features down to around 12 V-J combinations, which were then fed into a naive Bayes classifier. Thyroid-blood repertoire similarity was quantified with the Morisita-Horn index. TCRdb cleaned the public reads at Q25 with fastp, built clones with MiXCR and kept in-frame beta chains. CDR3 protein duplicates are merged, each entry listing the most common genes and DNA. The V and J calls were determined by TCRdb, not by the authors. The sample records about 380,000 distinct CDR3 sequences, less than 20% of which are singletons. Of the sample, roughly 7% is held by the ten largest clones.

The record originates from a study of Graves' ophthalmopathy and Graves' hyperthyroidism (dated by TCRdb to 2017 to 2018). The study in broad terms: Peripheral blood was collected before any treatment was given, at the time of initial diagnosis. The study used signatures of the TCR beta repertoire to tell Graves' ophthalmopathy apart from Graves' hyperthyroidism and to predict which patients would progress to ophthalmopathy. In total, some 130 blood samples were TCR-sequenced: 40 to 45 ophthalmopathy, approximately 75 hyperthyroidism and some 17 hyperthyroidism-to-ophthalmopathy patients. To explore V-J signatures distinguishing ophthalmopathy from hyperthyroidism, a discovery set of around 97 patients (around 42 ophthalmopathy, some 57 stable hyperthyroidism) was enrolled. For independent validation, a separate cohort was made up of fewer than 20 hyperthyroidism patients plus 17 patients who later progressed from hyperthyroidism to ophthalmopathy. In roughly six hyperthyroidism patients, the T-cell repertoire of thyroid tissue was compared with the T-cell repertoire of blood. Following sample collection, hyperthyroidism patients were given methimazole at a starting dose of 30 mg daily, and ophthalmopathy patients were given high-dose intravenous methylprednisolone. The 75 to 100 discovery patients were divided at random into training and test sets in a 7:3 ratio.

Results and caveats for the whole study, not just this receptor: In validation, the model predicted ophthalmopathy progression with 55% to 71% sensitivity and approximately 75% specificity; 12 predicted patients were CT-confirmed with GO in a median of roughly 6.8 months. In cross-validation, the 13-signature model distinguished ophthalmopathy from stable hyperthyroidism with 87.88% sensitivity and 81.08% specificity, while in the test set the corresponding values were about 79% and 69%. Sample size was not statistically predetermined, and group allocation was not concealed from the investigators. Most expanded thyroid clonotypes with a frequency above 0.001 also appeared in blood, which suggests that blood repertoires may reflect the immune response in the thyroid.

Sequenced sample: peripheral blood. Rearrangement joined TRBV28 to TRBJ2-7, with 10 central nucleotides matching TRBD2. The receptor's source is a woman aged 18-29 years with stable Graves' hyperthyroidism. Donor details come from another sample of the same person, matched by shared clones. The CDR3 loop reads CASSLKPGLAFYEQYF. The DNA sequence is TGTGCCAGCAGTTTAAAGCCGGGACTAGCGTTTTACGAGCAGTACTTC. With the rest looked up from the reference TRBV28 and TRBJ2-7 genes rather than sequenced, the full variable domain is DVKVTQSSRYLVKRTGEKVFLECVQDMDHENMFWYRQDPGLGLRLIYFSYDVKMKEKGDIPEGYSVSREKKERFSLILESASTNQTSMYLCASSLKPGLAFYEQYFGPGTRLTVT.